This T cell receptor beta chain was sequenced in a study of tumor-infiltrating lymphocytes in primary liver carcinoma (dated by TCRdb to 2016 to 2017). Study-wide context: Between late 2015 and March 2016, about 5 patients in China with histopathologically diagnosed primary liver carcinoma had their tumors surgically resected. Of the five patients, three men and two women aged 30 to 69 years, four had hepatocellular carcinoma and one had combined HCC and intrahepatic cholangiocarcinoma. The five patients had tumors staged T1-T3 N0M0, with maximum diameters ranging from about 4.2 to 10 cm. Roughly 3.5 to 7.5 million productive TCRbeta reads were obtained per sample, and no significant difference in read depth was found between tissue types. For each liver tumor, the study sampled five regions along with adjacent normal tissue and blood, and applied TCRbeta repertoire sequencing, expression microarrays and whole-exome sequencing. A total of some 35 specimens from 5 patients went through TCRbeta repertoire sequencing, namely 25 tumor regions, 5 adjacent noncancerous liver tissues and 5 peripheral blood samples. High reproducibility was observed for the technical replicate repertoires, with mean shared-clone rates approximately 0.9 and correlation coefficients above 0.95.

A constant-region primer and ProtoScript II reverse transcriptase were used to reverse-transcribe TCRbeta-specific cDNA from roughly 480 ng total RNA. TCRbeta libraries were built with three nested multiplex PCR rounds, a slightly modified ARM-PCR procedure. The first two PCR rounds used multiplex TRBV1-TRBV30 forward primers with a Cbeta reverse primer, each for approximately 11 cycles. Sample barcodes and Illumina adapters were attached in a final 25-cycle PCR using Deep VentR polymerase. Before sequencing, amplicons between 200 and 500 bp were purified from gel using a QIAquick gel extraction kit. An Illumina HiSeq 2500 was used to sequence the TCRbeta amplicons with 250-bp paired-end reads. The authors' pipeline ran thus. Reads were quality-trimmed with Trimmomatic v0.33, and paired reads were merged with FLASH v1.2.11 to recover full CDR3 sequences. V, D and J germline segments were assigned to the rearranged TCRbeta sequences by MiGEC v1.2.1b. Clonotype statistics and Shannon-Wiener diversity indices were calculated with VDJtools v1.0.0. To cut down on sampling bias, every analysis after diversity analysis relied on just the 250 most abundant clonotypes from each sample. TCRdb's own reprocessing of the public reads used fastp at Q25 and MiXCR and kept productive beta chains. Rows with a matching CDR3 protein are joined into one entry that keeps the most common DNA and genes. The V and J calls were determined by TCRdb, not by the authors. Across this sample there are 320,000 or so distinct CDR3 sequences, with 65% seen only once. The ten largest clonotypes hold roughly 8.9% of the sample.

Blood RNA was extracted from unsorted whole blood using TRIzol reagent, and germline DNA was obtained with the DNeasy Blood & Tissue kit. At the time of sampling, the patients had chronic HBV infection and had not received any treatment. Before surgery, four milliliters of peripheral blood were collected into K2EDTA tubes. Here is what the overall study found, with its caveats: The study included only a few patients, and the authors note findings should be validated in a larger study. Because only the TCR beta chain was sequenced and unpaired alpha chains were not captured, true repertoire diversity is likely underestimated. Repertoire overlap was higher between tumor regions (mean approximately 36%) than tumor-adjacent (around 17%) or tumor-blood (14%) pairs, consistent with antigen-driven expansion. Compared with blood, tumors had a significantly larger share of the repertoire taken up by the top 250 clones (p = 0.039). Comparison of CD4+ and CD8+ T cell repertoires was precluded by the use of bulk unsorted samples.

The germline V gene supplies CDR1 WSHSY and CDR2 SAAADI. The cysteine opens and the phenylalanine closes a CDR3 of 17 amino acids. The CDR3 DNA has 51 bases and is translated from base 1. A note on this clonotype: Its antigen is currently not known. Germline and junction disagree at one end, which may indicate a read error.

The receptor chain draws on TRBV10-2 and TRBJ2-3, with the D call perhaps TRBD1 or TRBD2, as 5 bases match in each case. Sequencing input: peripheral blood. The receptor comes from a man in his forties or fifties with primary liver carcinoma and hepatitis B virus infection. The nucleotides are TGCGCCAGCAATGAGTCGGCCTCCCCCGGGGCCACAGATACGCAGTATTTT. Translated, this is CASNESASPGATDTQYF.